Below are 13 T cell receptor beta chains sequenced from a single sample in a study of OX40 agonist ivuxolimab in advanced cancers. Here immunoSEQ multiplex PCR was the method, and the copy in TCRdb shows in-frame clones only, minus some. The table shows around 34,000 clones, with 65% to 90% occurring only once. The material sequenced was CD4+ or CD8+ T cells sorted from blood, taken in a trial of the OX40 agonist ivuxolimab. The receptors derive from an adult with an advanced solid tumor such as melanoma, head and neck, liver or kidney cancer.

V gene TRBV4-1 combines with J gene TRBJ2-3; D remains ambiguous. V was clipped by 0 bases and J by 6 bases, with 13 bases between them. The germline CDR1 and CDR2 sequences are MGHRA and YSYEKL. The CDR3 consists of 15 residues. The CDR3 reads CASSQDIRYSDTQYF. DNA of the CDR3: TGCGCCAGCAGCCAAGATATCAGGTACTCGGATACGCAGTATTTT.

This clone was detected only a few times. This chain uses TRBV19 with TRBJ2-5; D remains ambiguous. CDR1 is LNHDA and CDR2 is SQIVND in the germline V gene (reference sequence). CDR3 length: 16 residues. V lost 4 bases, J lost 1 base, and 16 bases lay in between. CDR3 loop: CASSTGSGRGQETQYF. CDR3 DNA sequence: TGTGCCAGTAGTACTGGGTCGGGTCGTGGCCAAGAGACCCAGTACTTC.

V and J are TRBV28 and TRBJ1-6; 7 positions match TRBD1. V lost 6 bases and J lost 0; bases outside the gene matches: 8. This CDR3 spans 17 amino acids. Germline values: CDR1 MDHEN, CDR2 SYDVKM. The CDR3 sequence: CASRYPGQSSYNSPLHF. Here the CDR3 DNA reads TGTGCCAGCAGATATCCGGGACAGAGCTCCTATAATTCACCCCTCCACTTT.

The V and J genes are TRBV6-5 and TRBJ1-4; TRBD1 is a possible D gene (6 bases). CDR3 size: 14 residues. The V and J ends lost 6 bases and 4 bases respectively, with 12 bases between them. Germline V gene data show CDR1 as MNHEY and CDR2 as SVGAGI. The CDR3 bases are TGTGCCAGCAGCCCCGGACAGCTTAATGAAAAACTGTTTTTT. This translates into CASSPGQLNEKLFF.

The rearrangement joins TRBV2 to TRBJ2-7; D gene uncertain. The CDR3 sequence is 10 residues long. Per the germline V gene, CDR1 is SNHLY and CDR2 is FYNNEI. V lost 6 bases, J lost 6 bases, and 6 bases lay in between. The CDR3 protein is CASSYAEQYF. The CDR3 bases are TGTGCCAGCAGCTACGCCGAGCAGTACTTC.

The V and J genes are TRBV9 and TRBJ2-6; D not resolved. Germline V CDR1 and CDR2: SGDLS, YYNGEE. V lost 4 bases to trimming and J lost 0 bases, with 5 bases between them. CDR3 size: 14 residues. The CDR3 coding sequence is TGTGCCAGCAGCCCTGACTCTGGGGCCAACGTCCTGACTTTC. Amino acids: CASSPDSGANVLTF.

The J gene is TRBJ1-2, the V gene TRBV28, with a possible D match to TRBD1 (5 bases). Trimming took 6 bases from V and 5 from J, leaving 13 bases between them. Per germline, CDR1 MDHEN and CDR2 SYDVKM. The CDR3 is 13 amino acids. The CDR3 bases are TGTGCCAGCAGCATCGGGACGGTTTATGGCTACACCTTC. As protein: CASSIGTVYGYTF.

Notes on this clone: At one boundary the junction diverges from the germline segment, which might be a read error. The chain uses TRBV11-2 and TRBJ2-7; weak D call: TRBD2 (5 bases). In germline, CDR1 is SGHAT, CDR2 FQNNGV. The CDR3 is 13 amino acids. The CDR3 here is CASSLDRMSGISF. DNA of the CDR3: TGTGCCAGCAGCTTAGATCGAATGTCCGGGATCTCCTTC. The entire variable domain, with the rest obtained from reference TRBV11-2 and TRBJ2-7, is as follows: EAGVAQSPRYKIIEKRQSVAFWCNPISGHATLYWYQQILGQGPKLLIQFQNNGVVDDSQLPKDRFSAERLKGVDSTLKIQPAKLEDSAVYLCASSLDRMSGISFGPGTRLTVT.

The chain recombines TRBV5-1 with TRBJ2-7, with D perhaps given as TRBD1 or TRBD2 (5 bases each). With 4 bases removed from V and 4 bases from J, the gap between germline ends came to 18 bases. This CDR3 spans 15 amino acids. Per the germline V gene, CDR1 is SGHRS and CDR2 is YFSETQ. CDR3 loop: CASSPLVGEGYEQYF. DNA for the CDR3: TGCGCCAGCAGCCCACTAGTAGGGGAAGGGTACGAGCAGTACTTC.

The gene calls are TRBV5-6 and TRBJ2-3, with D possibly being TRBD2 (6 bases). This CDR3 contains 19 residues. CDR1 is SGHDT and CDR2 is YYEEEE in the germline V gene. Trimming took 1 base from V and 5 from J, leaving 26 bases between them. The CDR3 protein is CASSLPHLRTIRVRDTQYF. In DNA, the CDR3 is TGTGCCAGCAGCTTGCCCCACCTTCGGACTATCAGGGTCAGAGATACGCAGTATTTT.

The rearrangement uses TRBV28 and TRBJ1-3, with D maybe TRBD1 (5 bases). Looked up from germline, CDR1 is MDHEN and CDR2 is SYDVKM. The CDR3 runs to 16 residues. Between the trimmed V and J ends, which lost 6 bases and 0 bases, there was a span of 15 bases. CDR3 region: CASRSWGFTSGNTIYF. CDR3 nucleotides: TGTGCCAGCAGATCCTGGGGCTTTACCTCTGGAAACACCATATATTTT.

The CDR3 DNA sequence: TGTGCCACCAGCAGAGTGGGACAGGGGCGCGAAAAACTGTTTTTT. It yields the protein CATSRVGQGREKLFF. The gene calls are TRBV15 and TRBJ1-4; 10 nucleotides line up with TRBD1. CDR3 size: 15 residues. The junction had 4 bases not matched to a gene; V was cut back by 1 base and J by 8 bases. Germline values: CDR1 LNHNV, CDR2 YYDKDF (reference sequence).

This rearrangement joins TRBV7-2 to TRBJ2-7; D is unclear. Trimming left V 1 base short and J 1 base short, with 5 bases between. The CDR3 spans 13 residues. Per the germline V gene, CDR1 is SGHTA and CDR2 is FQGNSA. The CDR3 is CASSLDGSYEQYF. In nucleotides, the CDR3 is TGTGCCAGCAGCTTAGACGGTTCCTACGAGCAGTACTTC.